This TCR beta chain came from a study of CD8 T cells in Susac syndrome. TCR beta from blood CD8+ and CD4+ T cells was sequenced. Healthy donors, matched for age and sex, constituted the control group. Negative isolation was applied to CD8+ and CD4+ T cells, and FACS enrichment was applied to TEMRA cells. Reverse transcription used roughly 0.45 to 1 ug RNA and random hexamers. Across 54 Vbeta and 13 Jbeta, immunoSEQ multiplex PCR amplified TCR beta CDR3. MiXCR was run by TCRdb on the immunoSEQ multiplex PCR reads, yielding one entry per CDR3 protein. The sample contains 120,000 to 150,000 distinct CDR3 sequences, 94% of which appear only once. The V and J ends lost 8 bases and 6 bases, in that order; junction bases with no gene match: 12. The CDR3 sequence is 14 residues long. Germline-derived CDR1 and CDR2 are MDHEN and SYDVKM.

The source is a human donor in good health. The chain links TRBV28 to TRBJ2-7, with 8 bases fitting TRBD2. Sample: CD8+ T cells from PBMCs. The DNA for the CDR3 is TGTGCCAGCGGTACCGGGACGGCGGGAGGCGAGCAGTACTTC. Its translation: CASGTGTAGGEQYF.